This T cell receptor (beta chain) was recovered during a study of blood T cells in healthy people across ages. CDR3 length: 14 amino acids. Germline CDR1 reads LGHDT; CDR2 reads YNNKEL (reference sequence). The V end was cut by 0 bases, the J end by 4 bases, with 9 bases between. Findings of the study overall: Diversity of TCR beta correlated strongly with naive T cell percentage. Long-lived donors carried more naive CD4+ cells and greater diversity than aged donors.

With a J-beta primer mix and a sample-barcoded 5' primer, a second PCR ran 7 to 11 cycles. Unique molecular identifiers of 12 random nucleotides labeled each cDNA. TCRdb reprocessed the 5' RACE reads with MiXCR, giving one entry per CDR3 protein. The data show hundreds of thousands of distinct CDR3 sequences, with 20% to 25% seen just once and around 9.2% held by the top ten. This clonotype was counted a few times. Its antigen remains unidentified. These data are also associated with another study on T cells of mothers and their children.

The V and J genes are TRBV3-1 and TRBJ2-5; D gene unclear. The source material was blood. The TCR originated in a boy between 10 and 17 years old in good health. CDR3 bases: TGTGCCAGCAGCCAAGAAGGGTATGGAGAGACCCAGTACTTC. Its protein is CASSQEGYGETQYF.